A single T cell receptor beta chain is shown here with its context. Its antigen is currently not known. It has no much larger one-base neighbor in the sample; base qualities were not kept. This specimen comes from a study of Ad26.COV2.S vaccination and SARS-CoV-2 variants (dated by TCRdb to the early 2020s). General notes on the study: TCRbeta repertoire sequencing was used to assess the specificity and breadth of SARS-CoV-2-reactive T cell receptors after Ad26.COV2.S vaccination. The TCR-sequenced set comprised around 30 samples: about 19 Ad26.COV2.S vaccine recipients, 5 placebo recipients and 8 SARS-CoV-2 convalescent individuals.

The immunoSEQ Assay was used to sequence TCRbeta CDR3 regions. After extraction, genomic DNA underwent amplification by bias-controlled multiplex PCR, followed by high-throughput sequencing. As for the original processing: To quantify the absolute abundance of every unique TCRbeta CDR3 region, sequences were collapsed and filtered. T cell fraction was estimated by normalization of TCRbeta template counts to usable DNA, with usable DNA being measured through amplification of reference genes present in all nucleated cells. Repertoire TCRs were annotated as SARS-CoV-2-specific when V gene, CDR3 amino acid sequence and J gene were exactly matched to a known reactive TCR set. The reference SARS-CoV-2 TCR set was obtained from MIRA and was filtered for enrichment in COVID-19-positive ImmuneCODE repertoires, whereby public or cross-reactive TCRs were removed. Using the MIRA antigens, annotated TCRs were further analysed by specific ORF or by position within an ORF. Breadth was defined as the number of annotated unique rearrangements divided by the total number of unique productive rearrangements, and depth was defined as the summed frequency of the annotated unique rearrangements. Two-sided Wilcoxon rank-sum tests were used to compare TCR breadth between groups. TCRdb provides this immuneACCESS table in a form limited to in-frame rearrangements. Some clones are lacking; in checked studies, under half of them reflect an unresolved V gene, and why the rest are absent is not known. V, J and clone size are taken as reported in that table, and D and trimming were inferred from the DNA itself. The sample data list about 100,000 clones, and 80% of these were observed just once. Roughly 17% of the sample is in the top ten clones.

The sample's time point label is to be understood as: individuals recovered from natural SARS-CoV-2 infection. Study-level results and caveats: Comparable non-spike TCR breadth was observed between vaccine and placebo recipients, consistent with only spike being contained in the vaccine. According to the authors, total T cell responses may have been underestimated by the TCR breadth and depth analyses. Substantial breadth of spike-specific CD8+ and CD4+ T cell responses was reported after vaccination. Compared with placebo recipients, Ad26.COV2.S recipients showed higher spike-specific TCR breadth (P = 0.0014).

The CDR3 runs 13 amino acids, cysteine and phenylalanine included. The kept DNA is CDR3 alone, 39 bases in frame from the first base. The germline V gene (reference sequence) gives CDR1 as MNHEY and CDR2 as SMNVEV. V is cut by 6 bases and J by 4 bases, and the space between the germline ends is 12 bases. The source was peripheral blood, collected after recovery from COVID-19. This TCR was sampled from a human donor who had recovered from COVID-19. The chain employs TRBV27 and TRBJ1-2; no D gene is confidently identified. The CDR3 protein sequence reads: CASRGLGSYGYTF. The base sequence is TGTGCCAGCAGAGGCCTGGGGAGCTATGGCTACACCTTC.